This T cell receptor beta chain comes out of a study of shared clonotypes between healthy human individuals. Study observations and caveats: Having only a few donors restricted how much genetic and exposure-history diversity was captured.

A note on this clone: Its antigen is undetermined. This sample includes further DNA sequences coding for the same CDR3.

The germline CDR1 and CDR2 sequences are SGHRS and YFSETQ. The V end was cut by 0 bases, the J end by 0 bases, with 5 bases between. CDR3 length: 14 residues. The protocol was immunoSEQ multiplex PCR, while the TCRdb copy is restricted to in-frame clones and leaves out a portion. Of about 1.5 million clones in the sample, around 98% were seen once. J is TRBJ2-3 and V is TRBV5-1; D unclear. Sequencing was carried out using naive CD4+ T cells sorted from blood. Subset noted: CD45RA+ positively selected. This sequence originates from a man aged 30-40 years in good health. The CDR3 is CASSLDGSTDTQYF. In DNA form, the CDR3 reads TGCGCCAGCAGCTTGGACGGAAGCACAGATACGCAGTATTTT.